The next 16 T cell receptor beta chains were all read from a single sample in a study of OX40 agonist ivuxolimab in advanced cancers. Using immunoSEQ multiplex PCR, the repertoire was profiled, and TCRdb retains in-frame clones only, with some absent. The table lists about 71,000 clones, 81% of them singletons. Sample: CD4+ or CD8+ T cells sorted from blood, taken in a trial of the OX40 agonist ivuxolimab. Receptors originate from an adult with an advanced solid tumor such as melanoma, head and neck, liver or kidney cancer.

The genes are TRBV6-6 and TRBJ1-1; D not resolved. The CDR3 is 14 amino acids. Germline V gene lookup returns CDR1 MNHNY and CDR2 SVGAGI (reference sequence). V was clipped by 7 bases and J by 0 bases, with 12 bases between them. The CDR3 DNA follows: TGTGCCAGCACCGAGGCAGGAGTGAACACTGAAGCTTTCTTT. Encoded protein: CASTEAGVNTEAFF.

The chain is built from TRBV12-2 and TRBJ2-7; the table's D call TRBD1 went unverified against the DNA. TRBV12-2 has pseudogene status. This CDR3 contains 13 residues. Here the CDR3 reads CASRLDRHYEQYF. The CDR3 DNA reads as TGTGCAAGTCGCTTAGACAGGCACTACGAGCAGTACTTC.

The chain combines TRBV7-8 with TRBJ1-1; D is unresolved. This CDR3 region has 13 residues. The germline gives CDR1 SGHVS, CDR2 FQNEAQ. Trimming left V 0 bases short and J 1 base short, with 3 bases between. The CDR3, as DNA: TGTGCCAGCAGCTTAGCGCAGAACACTGAAGCTTTCTTT. Translated, it gives CASSLAQNTEAFF.

The V and J genes are TRBV6-5 and TRBJ2-2; D may correspond to TRBD1 or TRBD2 (5 bases each). The CDR3 sequence is 13 residues long. V lost 6 bases, J lost 6 bases, and 11 bases lay in between. The germline CDR1 and CDR2 sequences are MNHEY and SVGAGI. The chain's CDR3 is CASSPGLAGELFF. CDR3 DNA: TGTGCCAGCAGCCCGGGGCTGGCCGGGGAGCTGTTTTTT.

The table lists this clone with a few counts. This chain links TRBV25-1 with TRBJ1-4, with a possible D match to TRBD1 (5 bases). Germline lookup yields CDR1 MGHDK and CDR2 SYGVNS. The CDR3 covers 14 residues. V lost 4 bases, J lost 7 bases, and 13 bases lay in between. In DNA form, the CDR3 reads TGTGCCAGCAGTGTCGGGGGATGGGGTGAAAAACTGTTTTTT. Translating it yields CASSVGGWGEKLFF. Filled out from reference TRBV25-1 and TRBJ1-4, the complete variable domain reads EADIYQTPRYLVIGTGKKITLECSQTMGHDKMYWYQQDPGMELHLIHYSYGVNSTEKGDLSSESTVSRIRTEHFPLTLESARPSHTSQYLCASSVGGWGEKLFFGSGTQLSVL.

CDR3 loop: CATSRWRTGGFAEAFF. CDR3 in DNA: TGTGCCACCAGCAGGTGGAGAACAGGGGGCTTCGCTGAAGCTTTCTTT. This chain uses TRBV15 with TRBJ1-1; 9 nucleotides agree with TRBD1. Germline CDR1 and CDR2: LNHNV and YYDKDF (reference sequence). After removal of 3 bases from V and 6 bases from J, the junction contained 11 bases not matched to a gene. The length of the CDR3 is 16 residues.

The chain employs TRBV2 and TRBJ2-3; perhaps TRBD1 as D (5 bases). V lost 4 bases and J 1 base, leaving 12 bases between the germline ends. Germline V gene sequence: CDR1 SNHLY, CDR2 FYNNEI. The CDR3 runs 15 residues. The CDR3, as DNA: TGTGCCAGCAGTGTCCAATCGACAGGCACAGATACGCAGTATTTT. It yields the protein CASSVQSTGTDTQYF.

The gene calls are TRBV5-1 and TRBJ2-2; 8 bases are a match to TRBD2. The V and J ends lost 4 bases and 8 bases, in that order; junction bases with no gene match: 4. The CDR3 sequence is 13 residues long. Germline V CDR1 and CDR2: SGHRS, YFSETQ. CDR3 sequence (DNA): TGCGCCAGCAGCCAGGGACTAGGTGGGGAGCTGTTTTTT. Its translation: CASSQGLGGELFF.

This clone turned up a few times. This rearrangement joins TRBV19 to TRBJ2-2; tentatively, D is TRBD2 (6 bases). Germline V lookup: CDR1 LNHDA, CDR2 SQIVND (reference sequence). The CDR3 has 15 amino acids. With 2 bases removed from V and 7 bases from J, the gap between germline ends came to 14 bases. CDR3 DNA sequence: TGTGCCAGTAGTATAAAGGGAGGTGTGGGCGGGGAGCTGTTTTTT. Translating it yields CASSIKGGVGGELFF. Full variable domain (outside the CDR3, taken from reference TRBV19 and TRBJ2-2): DGGITQSPKYLFRKEGQNVTLSCEQNLNHDAMYWYRQDPGQGLRLIYYSQIVNDFQKGDIAEGYSVSREKKESFPLTVTSAQKNPTAFYLCASSIKGGVGGELFFGEGSRLTVL.

The sample holds one count of this clone. The gene calls are TRBV7-3 and TRBJ2-7, with TRBD2 matching 7 bases. From germline, CDR1 is SGHTA and CDR2 FQGTGA. V lost 1 base and J lost 2; bases outside the gene matches: 5. This CDR3 is built from 15 residues. This chain's CDR3 is CASSLRLAGPYEQYF. Here the CDR3 DNA reads TGTGCCAGCAGCTTAAGGTTAGCGGGCCCCTACGAGCAGTACTTC.

The chain uses TRBV5-1 and TRBJ2-7; no reliable D call. Looked up from germline, CDR1 is SGHRS and CDR2 is YFSETQ. This CDR3 contains 14 residues. Between the trimmed V and J ends, which lost 0 bases and 2 bases, there was a span of 9 bases. CDR3 nucleotide sequence: TGCGCCAGCAGCTTGGTGCCGGAGCCCTACGAGCAGTACTTC. It codes for CASSLVPEPYEQYF. The full variable domain, rest sourced from reference TRBV5-1 and TRBJ2-7, is KAGVTQTPRYLIKTRGQQVTLSCSPISGHRSVSWYQQTPGQGLQFLFEYFSETQRNKGNFPGRFSGRQFSNSRSEMNVSTLELGDSALYLCASSLVPEPYEQYFGPGTRLTVT.

The V gene is TRBV18, the J gene TRBJ1-4, with unresolved D. V dropped 3 bases and J dropped 4 bases, with 9 bases sitting between them. The germline CDR1 and CDR2 sequences are KGHSH and LQKENI. The CDR3 is 14 residues long. In DNA form, the CDR3 reads TGTGCCAGCTCACCGGGGAACCTTAATGAAAAACTGTTTTTT. Protein product: CASSPGNLNEKLFF.

This clone was seen a single time. Other DNA sequences from this sample encode an identical CDR3 as well. The V call is TRBV5-1, the J call TRBJ2-3; 9 nucleotides agree with TRBD2. After removal of 0 bases from V and 2 bases from J, the junction contained 4 bases not matched to a gene. Germline CDR1 SGHRS, CDR2 YFSETQ. CDR3 length equals 16 residues. CDR3 sequence reads: CASSLGLAGFTDTQYF. CDR3 DNA sequence: TGCGCCAGCAGCTTGGGGCTAGCGGGATTCACAGATACGCAGTATTTT. Full variable domain (remainder filled in from reference TRBV5-1 and TRBJ2-3): KAGVTQTPRYLIKTRGQQVTLSCSPISGHRSVSWYQQTPGQGLQFLFEYFSETQRNKGNFPGRFSGRQFSNSRSEMNVSTLELGDSALYLCASSLGLAGFTDTQYFGPGTRLTVL.

The V and J genes are TRBV19 and TRBJ2-3, with D perhaps assigned TRBD1 or TRBD2 (5 bases each). The V gene's germline CDR1 is LNHDA and CDR2 SQIVND (reference sequence). V dropped 3 bases and J dropped 2 bases, with 9 bases sitting between them. There are 14 residues in the CDR3. The CDR3 nucleotides read TGTGCCAGTAGTATCGGGGCTCTCACAGATACGCAGTATTTT. It translates to CASSIGALTDTQYF. Based on the CDR3 plus reference TRBV19 and TRBJ2-3, the full variable domain is DGGITQSPKYLFRKEGQNVTLSCEQNLNHDAMYWYRQDPGQGLRLIYYSQIVNDFQKGDIAEGYSVSREKKESFPLTVTSAQKNPTAFYLCASSIGALTDTQYFGPGTRLTVL.

This clone was seen a few times. The chain joins TRBV19 to TRBJ1-2; D may be TRBD1 (5 bases). Deletions cut 7 bases from V and 10 bases from J, with 19 bases between. Germline lookup yields CDR1 LNHDA and CDR2 SQIVND (reference sequence). There are 13 residues in the CDR3. CDR3 amino acids: CASIRGTGYSYTF. The CDR3 nucleotides read TGTGCCAGTATCCGAGGGACGGGGTATTCCTACACCTTC.

With regard to this clone: A read error may account for a junction end that differs from germline. As DNA, the CDR3 is TGTGCCAGCAGTGAAAACTCCTTTAATTCACCCCTCCACTTT. This gives the protein CASSENSFNSPLHF. The chain combines TRBV6-1 with TRBJ1-6; no clear D gene. The V gene's germline CDR1 is MNHNS and CDR2 SASEGT. This CDR3 contains 14 residues.